The TCR beta chain described here comes from a study of blood T cell repertoires in COVID-19. Turning to the study itself: The United States, Italy and Spain supplied acute and convalescent COVID-19 samples.

The assay was immunoSEQ multiplex PCR, and TCRdb's table has in-frame clones only and misses some. Of 250,000 to 400,000 clones listed, around 88% are singletons. The CDR3 has 15 residues. The germline V gene encodes CDR1 SNHLY and CDR2 FYNNEI. Losses at the gene ends were 2 bases for V and 7 bases for J; bases not matched to a gene: 3. Sequenced material: peripheral blood. The TCR was taken from a woman in her twenties or thirties with COVID-19, enrolled during active disease. The chain recombines TRBV2 with TRBJ2-3; 13 nucleotides match TRBD2. CDR3 sequence: CASSETSGGVYTQYF. The CDR3 DNA sequence: TGTGCCAGCAGTGAAACTAGCGGGGGGGTGTATACGCAGTATTTT. The full variable domain, in which reference TRBV2 and TRBJ2-3 provide the parts outside the CDR3, is EPEVTQTPSHQVTQMGQEVILRCVPISNHLYFYWYRQILGQKVEFLVSFYNNEISEKSEIFDDQFSVERPDGSNFTLKIRSTKLEDSAMYFCASSETSGGVYTQYFGPGTRLTVL.